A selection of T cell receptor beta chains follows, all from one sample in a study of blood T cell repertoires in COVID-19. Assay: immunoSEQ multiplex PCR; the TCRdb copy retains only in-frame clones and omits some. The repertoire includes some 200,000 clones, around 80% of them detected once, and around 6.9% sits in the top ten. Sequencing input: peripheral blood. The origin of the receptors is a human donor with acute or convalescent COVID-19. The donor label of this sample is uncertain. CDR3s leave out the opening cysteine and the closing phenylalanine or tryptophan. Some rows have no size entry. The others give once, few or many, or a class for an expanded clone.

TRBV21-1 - ASSKSDRLGQH
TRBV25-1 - VSSEDRANYGYT
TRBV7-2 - ASSPGRDRPFGANVLT
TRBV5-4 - ASSLQLAGETQY
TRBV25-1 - ASSRLASSYEQY
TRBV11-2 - ASSLQNNQPQH
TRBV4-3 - ASSQDWGVHSNQPQH
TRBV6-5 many ASSPPGYNEQF
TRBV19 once ASSYRAEATGELF
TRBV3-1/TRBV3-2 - ASSPLGGGQQY
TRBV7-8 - ASSLAGQNTGELF
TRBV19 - ASTAGTLSRGEAF
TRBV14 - ASSLGMGQGSSPLH
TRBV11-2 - ASSLGQGGFYEQY
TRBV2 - ASRLTGGGLAGIHEQF
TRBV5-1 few ASSLLAETTDTQY
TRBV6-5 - ASSYSGGAGANVLT
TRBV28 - ATLQGGSDTQY
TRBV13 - ASSLRQGGETQY
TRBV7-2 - ASSMVAGGPGETQY
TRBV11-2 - ASSFSGVGNTIY
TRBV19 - ASRGLAGVGELF
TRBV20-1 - SASLRQANTEAF
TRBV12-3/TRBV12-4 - ASTANSGEKLF
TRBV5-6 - ASSSRQGPMNTEAF
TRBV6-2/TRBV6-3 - ASSSPPTGRYEQY
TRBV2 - ASVGQGGGPQH
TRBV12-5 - ASGLEGDRGQETQY
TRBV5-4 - ASSWGGSYEQY
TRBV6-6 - ASSSGQGAQY
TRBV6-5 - AGGAYNEQF
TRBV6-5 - ASNLQGSNTEAF
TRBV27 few ASSPRDRGYGYT
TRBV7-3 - ASSPEAVQNTGELF
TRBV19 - ASSTGQASYEQY
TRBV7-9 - ASSPPGQMNTEAF
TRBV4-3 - ASSQWTGSDYGYT
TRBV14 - ASSPTSGRRNEQF
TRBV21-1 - ASSKIEPNQPQH
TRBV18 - ASSPSSQGSYEQY
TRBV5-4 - ASSLKRDPPHEQF
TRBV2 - ASSNRGRGNEQY
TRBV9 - ASSAGLAGDATQY